The 26 T cell receptor beta chains reported below all come from one sample, sequenced in a study of T cell responses to AZD1222 COVID-19 vaccine. Measured with immunoSEQ multiplex PCR; TCRdb has only the in-frame clones, and not every one. The table includes fewer than 300,000 clones, more than 85% detected once. The sample was peripheral blood, taken on day 0 of AZD1222 vaccination. The receptors here all came from an adult in good health.

V gene TRBV18 combines with J gene TRBJ2-1; D gene uncertain. CDR1 is KGHSH, CDR2 LQKENI, per germline. This CDR3 spans 13 amino acids. V lost 5 bases and J 4 bases, leaving 9 bases between the germline ends. The CDR3 DNA reads TGTGCCAGCTCATCAACAGTTTACAATGAGCAGTTCTTC. Its protein product is CASSSTVYNEQFF.

The chain is built from TRBV4-1 and TRBJ1-2; D gene uncertain. Germline CDR1 and CDR2: MGHRA and YSYEKL. V was clipped by 0 bases and J by 4 bases, with 9 bases between them. The CDR3 is 14 amino acids. The CDR3 DNA follows: TGCGCCAGCAGCCAAGACAAGGTGGGCTATGGCTACACCTTC. Translating gives CASSQDKVGYGYTF.

The rearrangement joins TRBV2 to TRBJ2-5, with D tentatively TRBD1 (6 bases). V lost 0 bases to trimming and J lost 2 bases, with 10 bases between them. The CDR3 runs 15 residues. Germline loops: CDR1 SNHLY, CDR2 FYNNEI. The CDR3 DNA sequence: TGTGCCAGCAGTGAAGCCGGTACAGGGCAAGAGACCCAGTACTTC. Protein sequence: CASSEAGTGQETQYF.

CDR3: CASESGMGGNQPQHF. The CDR3 DNA follows: TGTGCCAGCGAATCCGGAATGGGGGGTAATCAGCCCCAGCATTTT. The chain couples TRBV28 to TRBJ1-5, with D possibly matching TRBD1 (5 bases). Germline V CDR1 and CDR2: MDHEN, SYDVKM. The CDR3 is 15 residues long. V was shortened by 8 bases and J by 4 bases, with 18 bases between the two germline ends.

This clone was picked up one time. The V call is TRBV28, the J call TRBJ2-7; 10 bases agree with TRBD1. CDR3 length: 16 amino acids. V gave up 6 bases and J gave up 1 base; unmatched junction bases: 9. Germline-derived CDR1 and CDR2 are MDHEN and SYDVKM. This CDR3 reads CASSSTGTGVSYEQYF. DNA for the CDR3: TGTGCCAGCAGCTCGACCGGGACAGGGGTTTCCTACGAGCAGTACTTC.

The rearrangement links TRBV5-5 to TRBJ2-5; 11 nucleotides match TRBD2. Germline CDR1 and CDR2: SGHKS and YYEKEE (reference sequence). The CDR3 has 15 amino acids. Trimming cost V 2 bases and J 4 bases; bases outside gene matches: 4. As DNA, the CDR3 is TGTGCCAGCAGCTTTAGCGGGGGGGGAGCAGAGACCCAGTACTTC. Protein product: CASSFSGGGAETQYF.

The V gene is TRBV6-5, the J gene TRBJ1-6; 10 positions agree with TRBD1. With V trimmed by 11 bases and J by 7 bases, 8 bases remained unmatched. This CDR3 contains 14 residues. Germline loops: CDR1 MNHEY, CDR2 SVGAGI. CDR3 DNA: TGTGCCGGCCGGGGGACAGGGGTCAATTCACCCCTCCACTTT. Translated: CAGRGTGVNSPLHF.

The chain links TRBV7-9 to TRBJ2-3, with D hard to call. The germline CDR1 and CDR2 sequences are SEHNR and FQNEAQ (reference sequence). CDR3 size: 13 residues. Trimming took 0 bases from V and 6 from J, leaving 7 bases between them. In DNA, the CDR3 is TGTGCCAGCAGCTTAGCCCCAGCGGATACGCAGTATTTT. Residues: CASSLAPADTQYF.

Concerning this clone itself: The same CDR3 can be traced to other DNA sequences in this sample. The chain combines TRBV9 with TRBJ2-3, with D possibly matching TRBD2 (5 bases). This CDR3 region has 13 residues. In germline, CDR1 is SGDLS, CDR2 YYNGEE. V lost 2 bases, J lost 1 base, and 5 bases lay in between. In DNA form, the CDR3 reads TGTGCCAGCAGCGTCGGGGGCACAGATACGCAGTATTTT. Its protein product is CASSVGGTDTQYF.

This chain uses TRBV7-2 with TRBJ1-3; 7 bases agree with TRBD1. The V segment lost 5 bases and the J segment 0 bases; nucleotides outside the gene matches: 7. Germline CDR1 reads SGHTA; CDR2 reads FQGNSA. There are 16 residues in the CDR3. The CDR3 DNA is TGTGCCAGCAGCCCTCAACAGGGGACCTCTGGAAACACCATATATTTT. This translates into CASSPQQGTSGNTIYF.

The chain joins TRBV3-1 (or the pseudogene TRBV3-2) to TRBJ1-4; no definite D call. The V end was cut by 0 bases, the J end by 10 bases, with 18 bases between. Germline CDR1 is LGHDT and CDR2 is YNNKEL (reference sequence). The CDR3 spans 16 residues. This chain's CDR3 is CASSQDPPALAGKLFF. The CDR3 coding sequence is TGTGCCAGCAGCCAAGATCCCCCAGCTCTCGCCGGAAAACTGTTTTTT.

The chain is built from TRBV5-1 and TRBJ2-2; TRBD1 might be the D (5 bases). The germline V gene has CDR1 SGHRS and CDR2 YFSETQ. The CDR3 is 14 amino acids. Trimming cost V 4 bases and J 2 bases, with 9 bases left between them. CDR3 bases: TGCGCCAGCAGCCGGACACGAAACACCGGGGAGCTGTTTTTT. Protein sequence: CASSRTRNTGELFF.

This sequence joins TRBV28 and TRBJ1-2; no reliable D call. V was trimmed by 5 bases and J by 3 bases, leaving 13 bases between them. The CDR3 contains 14 residues. Germline assignment: CDR1 MDHEN and CDR2 SYDVKM. The CDR3 coding sequence is TGTGCCAGCAGTGCCCCCCCTAGTCACTATGGCTACACCTTC. Its protein is CASSAPPSHYGYTF.

The V and J genes are TRBV5-5 and TRBJ1-2; 8 nucleotides align to TRBD1. There are 14 residues in the CDR3. J lost 6 bases, V lost 4 bases, and 8 bases had no gene match. Germline CDR1 is SGHKS and CDR2 is YYEKEE (reference sequence). This CDR3 is CASSHSAGGHGYTF. The DNA of the CDR3 is TGTGCCAGCAGCCACTCCGCAGGGGGCCATGGCTACACCTTC.

This clone showed up just a few times. The gene calls are TRBV28 and TRBJ1-3; TRBD1 might be the D (5 bases). V was clipped by 8 bases and J by 1 base, with 21 bases between them. The CDR3 runs to 17 residues. The germline gives CDR1 MDHEN, CDR2 SYDVKM. The CDR3 protein is CASSGTQGSTSGNTIYF. The CDR3 region has the DNA TGTGCCAGCTCCGGGACCCAGGGATCTACATCTGGAAACACCATATATTTT.

This clone came up once. CDR3 sequence (DNA): TGTGCCAGCAGTCCGGCTCTCCCGAGGCACACCATATATTTT. Amino acids: CASSPALPRHTIYF. This chain uses TRBV2 with TRBJ1-3; no definite D call. Germline-derived CDR1 and CDR2 are SNHLY and FYNNEI. CDR3 length: 14 amino acids. V was pared by 5 bases and J by 8 bases, with 16 bases between.

J is TRBJ1-1 and V is TRBV12-3 or TRBV12-4, with D maybe TRBD1 (6 bases). The CDR3 consists of 13 residues. V lost 5 bases to trimming and J lost 2 bases, with 9 bases between them. The CDR3 nucleotides are TGTGCCAGCAGTCCACAGGGAAACACTGAAGCTTTCTTT. The encoded protein is CASSPQGNTEAFF.

The rearrangement uses TRBV18 and TRBJ1-3; TRBD1 agrees at 8 bases. The V gene's germline CDR1 is KGHSH and CDR2 LQKENI. The CDR3 contains 15 residues. With V trimmed by 0 bases and J by 4 bases, 2 bases remained unmatched. CDR3 nucleotides: TGTGCCAGCTCACCACCGACAGGGGCCGGAAACACCATATATTTT. Protein sequence: CASSPPTGAGNTIYF.

This clone appeared a single time. The chain couples TRBV7-9 to TRBJ1-5; D perhaps matches TRBD1 (5 bases). Germline CDR1 SEHNR, CDR2 FQNEAQ (reference sequence). CDR3 length equals 15 residues. Trimming removed 5 bases at V and 0 bases at J, with 11 bases between. The CDR3 coding sequence is TGTGCCAGCAGCCCCCAGGGCAATAGCAATCAGCCCCAGCATTTT. Its translation is CASSPQGNSNQPQHF.

This clone was observed a handful of times. The rearrangement joins TRBV28 to TRBJ2-1; TRBD1 agrees at 7 bases. After removal of 2 bases from V and 12 bases from J, the junction contained 13 bases not matched to a gene. Germline lookup yields CDR1 MDHEN and CDR2 SYDVKM. CDR3 length equals 15 residues. The CDR3 DNA reads TGTGCCAGCAGTTTAGGGACAATGCCATACAGGGGGCAGTTCTTC. Protein: CASSLGTMPYRGQFF.

The chain employs TRBV7-9 and TRBJ2-7, with D unclear. V was pared by 5 bases and J by 0 bases, with 14 bases between. CDR1 and CDR2 (germline): SEHNR, FQNEAQ (reference sequence). This CDR3 is built from 15 residues. DNA for the CDR3: TGTGCCAGCAGCCACCGGACGGCGAGCTCCTACGAGCAGTACTTC. It specifies CASSHRTASSYEQYF.

The rearrangement uses TRBV29-1 and TRBJ1-1; weak D call: TRBD1 (5 bases). From germline, CDR1 is SQVTM and CDR2 ANQGSEA. The CDR3 runs to 12 residues. V lost 6 bases, J lost 8 bases, and 16 bases lay in between. The CDR3 loop reads CSVRRVGLEAFF. CDR3 nucleotide sequence: TGCAGCGTCCGGCGTGTGGGGCTCGAAGCTTTCTTT. Together with reference TRBV29-1 and TRBJ1-1, the CDR3 gives the full variable domain: SAVISQKPSRDICQRGTSLTIQCQVDSQVTMMFWYRQQPGQSLTLIATANQGSEATYESGFVIDKFPISRPNLTFSTLTVSNMSPEDSSIYLCSVRRVGLEAFFGQGTRLTVV.

This clone was seen only a few times. This chain uses TRBV6-2 or TRBV6-3 with TRBJ2-1; D remains unclear. This CDR3 is built from 13 residues. V shed 2 bases and J shed 6 bases, with 8 bases lying between them. Per germline, CDR1 MNHEY and CDR2 SVGEGT. CDR3 in DNA: TGTGCCAGCAGTTACGCTCGCGGCAATGAGCAGTTCTTC. This translates into CASSYARGNEQFF.

This clone came up once. The chain employs TRBV2 and TRBJ2-7; 9 bases are a match to TRBD2. CDR1 and CDR2 (germline): SNHLY, FYNNEI. CDR3 length: 17 residues. The V gene end was trimmed by 4 bases and the J gene end by 2 bases; junction bases not matched to a gene: 12. This CDR3 is CASSVDVELAGTYEQYF. The DNA for the CDR3 is TGTGCCAGCAGTGTGGATGTTGAGCTAGCGGGGACCTACGAGCAGTACTTC.

This chain connects TRBV28 to TRBJ1-5, with unresolved D. The CDR3 is made up of 11 amino acids. Trimming took off 6 bases at V and 7 bases at J, with 7 bases between the two ends. Germline values: CDR1 MDHEN, CDR2 SYDVKM. CDR3 protein: CASSRFQPQHF. The CDR3 nucleotides read TGTGCCAGCAGCCGCTTCCAGCCCCAGCATTTT.

This chain connects TRBV30 to TRBJ2-1, with TRBD1 matching 9 bases. Germline-derived CDR1 and CDR2 are GTSNPN and SVGIG (reference sequence). J lost 1 base, V lost 0 bases, and 7 bases had no gene match. The CDR3 contains 17 residues. In nucleotides, the CDR3 is TGTGCCTGGAGTGTACGGCCGGGACAGGGTTCCTACAATGAGCAGTTCTTC. Its protein product is CAWSVRPGQGSYNEQFF.